This TCR beta chain emerged from a study of OX40 agonist ivuxolimab in advanced cancers. A note on the overall study: Ivuxolimab, which targeted the costimulatory receptor OX40 (CD134), was an agonistic, fully human IgG2 monoclonal antibody. Partial responses occurred in three dose-escalation patients, of whom one had hepatocellular carcinoma and two had cutaneous melanoma. Of the approximately 50 patients in dose escalation, about 20 had hepatocellular carcinoma, around 15 had melanoma, 9 had renal cell carcinoma and 9 had head and neck cancer. Patients were allowed to have had prior anti-PD-1, anti-PD-L1 or anti-CTLA-4 therapy, and around 43% of the dose-escalation patients had been treated with checkpoint inhibitors. The dose-escalation cohort was 82.7% male with a mean age of roughly 62 years, ranging from roughly 20 to 80. Intravenous ivuxolimab was administered to patients every 2 weeks at six dose levels: 0.01, 0.1, 0.3, 1.5, 3 and 10 mg/kg. The paper covers the monotherapy dose-escalation part of the phase I ivuxolimab trial, which included N of about 56 patients. Peripheral TCRbeta sequencing was intended to test whether TCR sequence diversity was altered and clonal T-cell expansion was caused by ivuxolimab.

Comment on this clone: Its specific antigen is unknown. Nothing much larger sits one base from this clone, and base qualities are not available.

Patients with a history of autoimmune disease or receiving systemic immunosuppression were excluded from the trial. In every dose cohort, peripheral blood was drawn for TCR sequencing at baseline, cycle 4 day 1, and cycle 7 day 1. Samples came from an open-label, multicenter, first-in-human phase I dose-escalation trial of ivuxolimab. Adults with locally advanced or metastatic melanoma, renal cell, hepatocellular, or head and neck squamous cell carcinoma were enrolled in the trial. Before TCR sequencing, CD4+ T cells and CD8+ T cells from peripheral blood were sorted into separate populations. As encoded in the germline V gene (reference sequence), CDR1 is DFQATT while CDR2 is SNEGSKA. The CDR3 measures 11 amino acids from cysteine to phenylalanine. Only the CDR3 DNA is retained, 33 bases long and in frame from the first base. To sequence the TCRbeta CDR3 region, genomic DNA was isolated from the sorted cells. TCRbeta CDR3 regions were sequenced using the immunoSEQ Assay. The clones in this table, taken by TCRdb from immuneACCESS, are in-frame only. Not every clone is retained; where verified, under half of the shortfall comes from an unresolved V gene, and the cause of the rest is unknown. Recorded for this sample are about 64,000 clones; roughly 90% of them occurred a single time. The ten largest clones capture 2.5% to 3% of the sample.

Paper-wide results and their limitations: In partial responders in the 0.1-3.0 mg/kg groups, normalized peripheral clonal expansion was found to be among the lowest, especially among CD8+ T cells. At doses from 0.1 to 3.0 mg/kg, clonal expansion was seen in both CD4+ and CD8+ blood T cells between baseline and week 6. After ivuxolimab, more expanded clones were found on average in CD8+ T cells than in CD4+ T cells. Low levels of normalized T-cell clonal expansion were also seen in some nonresponding patients. The antigen specificity of the peripheral T cells that underwent clonal expansion was not determined.

In this chain, TRBV20-1 is recombined with TRBJ1-4, with the identity of the D gene unclear. Here the sequenced sample was CD4+ or CD8+ T cells sorted from blood, taken in a trial of the OX40 agonist ivuxolimab. This TCR was sampled from an adult with an advanced solid tumor such as melanoma, head and neck, liver or kidney cancer. CDR3 reads: CASSDNEKLFF. The DNA sequence is TGCGCAAGTTCAGATAATGAAAAACTGTTTTTT.